These 9 T cell receptor beta chains were sequenced from one sample in a study of blood T cells in healthy people across ages. The authors ran a second PCR of about 6 to 11 cycles using a sample-barcoded 5' primer and a J-beta primer mix. TCRdb itself ran the 5' RACE reads through MiXCR, one entry per CDR3 protein. The sample lists 540,000 or so distinct CDR3 sequences, around 50% occurring once. Sequencing was done on a sample of blood. The receptors here all came from a man of 80 years or more in good health.

This clonotype showed up just once. The V and J genes are TRBV3-1 and TRBJ2-1; D gene uncertain. The CDR3 totals 13 residues. V lost 4 bases, J lost 6 bases, and 10 bases lay in between. Germline loops: CDR1 LGHDT, CDR2 YNNKEL (reference sequence). In DNA, the CDR3 is TGTGCCAGCAGCCGGTACGAGGCCAATGAGCAGTTCTTC. The encoded protein is CASSRYEANEQFF.

This chain joins TRBV21-1 and TRBJ2-2. TRBV21-1 is deemed a pseudogene. The CDR3 runs to 15 residues. This CDR3 is CASSKVDGDTGELFF. The CDR3 DNA reads as TGTGCCAGCAGCAAAGTCGATGGAGACACCGGGGAGCTGTTTTTT.

The rearrangement joins TRBV2 to TRBJ2-1; 11 bases fit TRBD2. The CDR3 is 15 amino acids. CDR1 and CDR2 (germline): SNHLY, FYNNEI. V shed 4 bases and J 9 bases; nucleotides not matched to a gene: 8. CDR3 nucleotide sequence: TGTGCCAGCAGTGCTAGCGGGGGGACGGTTAGTGAGCAGTTCTTC. Protein sequence: CASSASGGTVSEQFF.

The V gene is TRBV20-1, the J gene TRBJ1-1; D is uncertain. Germline V gene data show CDR1 as DFQATT and CDR2 as SNEGSKA (reference sequence). The CDR3 consists of 14 residues. V dropped 3 bases and J dropped 1 base, with 12 bases sitting between them. This chain's CDR3 is CSARAGSENTEAFF. In nucleotides, the CDR3 is TGCAGTGCTAGGGCGGGGAGTGAGAACACTGAAGCTTTCTTT.

The J gene is TRBJ2-7, the V gene TRBV15; 7 bases align to TRBD2. Germline V lookup: CDR1 LNHNV, CDR2 YYDKDF (reference sequence). Unmatched junction bases numbered 10, after V lost 8 bases and J lost 6 bases. This CDR3 has 13 amino acids. CDR3 loop: CATGREWFSEQYF. CDR3 nucleotide sequence: TGTGCCACCGGGCGGGAGTGGTTCTCCGAGCAGTACTTC.

J is TRBJ2-1 and V is TRBV10-3, with D tentatively TRBD1 or TRBD2 (5 bases each). The CDR3 runs to 14 residues. Germline V lookup: CDR1 ENHRY, CDR2 SYGVKD. V was cut by 0 bases and J by 11 bases, with 14 bases left in between. The CDR3 DNA sequence: TGTGCCATCAGTGAGTCGAGGGACCCGGGAAAGCAGTTCTTC. Translated, it gives CAISESRDPGKQFF.

The genes are TRBV4-3 and TRBJ2-1, with 9 bases identical to TRBD2. Unmatched junction bases numbered 17, after V lost 1 base and J lost 13 bases. From germline, CDR1 is LGHNA and CDR2 YSLEER. The CDR3 sequence is 17 residues long. This CDR3 is CASSQGLAGEGRETQFF. In nucleotides, the CDR3 is TGCGCCAGCAGCCAAGGGTTAGCGGGAGAAGGTCGAGAGACCCAGTTCTTC.

In the case of this clonotype: The junction and the germline gene differ at one end; a read error may be behind it. This chain links TRBV6-5 with TRBJ2-3, with TRBD2 matching 8 bases. From germline, CDR1 is MNHEY and CDR2 SVGAGI. The CDR3 loop spans 15 amino acids. CDR3 DNA sequence: TGTGCCAGCAGGGGAGCGGGAGTATTTGCAGATACGCGGTATTTT. Translating gives CASRGAGVFADTRYF.

In its sample, this clonotype was seen a few times. The chain couples TRBV29-1 to TRBJ2-3, with 11 positions matching TRBD2. The CDR3 extends over 17 amino acids. From germline, CDR1 is SQVTM and CDR2 ANQGSEA. V was pared by 7 bases and J by 2 bases, with 14 bases of the junction left unmatched. CDR3 coding DNA: TGCAGCGCCCAGCCACTAGCGGGAGATCTCGCCACAGATACGCAGTATTTT. Translation gives CSAQPLAGDLATDTQYF.